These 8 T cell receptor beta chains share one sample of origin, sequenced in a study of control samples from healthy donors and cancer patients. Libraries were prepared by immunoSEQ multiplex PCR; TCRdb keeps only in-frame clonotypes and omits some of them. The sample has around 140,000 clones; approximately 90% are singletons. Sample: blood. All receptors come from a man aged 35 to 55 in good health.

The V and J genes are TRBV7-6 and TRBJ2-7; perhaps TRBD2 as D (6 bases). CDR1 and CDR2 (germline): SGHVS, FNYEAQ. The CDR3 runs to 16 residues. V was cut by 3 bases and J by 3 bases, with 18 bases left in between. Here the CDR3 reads CASSLTGTEGFYEQYF. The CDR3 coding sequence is TGTGCCAGCAGCTTGACCGGGACGGAGGGGTTCTACGAGCAGTACTTC.

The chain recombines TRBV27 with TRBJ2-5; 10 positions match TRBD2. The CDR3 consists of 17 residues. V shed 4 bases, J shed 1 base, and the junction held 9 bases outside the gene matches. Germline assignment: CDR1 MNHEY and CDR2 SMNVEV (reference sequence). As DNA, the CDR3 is TGTGCCAGCAGTTGGGGGGCGAGCGGGGGGGCCCAAGAGACCCAGTACTTC. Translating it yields CASSWGASGGAQETQYF.

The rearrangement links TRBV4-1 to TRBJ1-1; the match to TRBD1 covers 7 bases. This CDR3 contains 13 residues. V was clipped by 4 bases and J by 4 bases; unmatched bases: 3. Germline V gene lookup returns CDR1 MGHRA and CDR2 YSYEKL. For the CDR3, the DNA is TGCGCCAGCAGCCTCCGACAGGGCACTGAAGCTTTCTTT. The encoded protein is CASSLRQGTEAFF.

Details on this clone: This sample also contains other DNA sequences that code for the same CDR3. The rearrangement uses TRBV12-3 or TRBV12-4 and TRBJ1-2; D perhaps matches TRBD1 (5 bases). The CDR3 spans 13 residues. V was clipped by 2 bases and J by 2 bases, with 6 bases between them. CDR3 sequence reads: CASSLQGNYGYTF. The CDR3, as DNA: TGTGCCAGCAGTTTACAGGGAAACTATGGCTACACCTTC.

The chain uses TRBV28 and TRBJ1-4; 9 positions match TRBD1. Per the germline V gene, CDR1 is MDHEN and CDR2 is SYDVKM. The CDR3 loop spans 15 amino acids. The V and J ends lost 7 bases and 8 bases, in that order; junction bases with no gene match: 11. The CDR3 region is CASTGAGTGIEKLFF. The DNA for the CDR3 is TGTGCCAGCACCGGAGCCGGGACAGGGATCGAAAAACTGTTTTTT.

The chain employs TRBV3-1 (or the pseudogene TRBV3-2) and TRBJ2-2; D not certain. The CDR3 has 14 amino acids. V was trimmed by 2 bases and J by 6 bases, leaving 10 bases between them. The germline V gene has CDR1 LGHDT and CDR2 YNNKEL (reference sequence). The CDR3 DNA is TGTGCCAGCAGCCAAATGCTCTCCTCCGGGGAGCTGTTTTTT. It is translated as CASSQMLSSGELFF.

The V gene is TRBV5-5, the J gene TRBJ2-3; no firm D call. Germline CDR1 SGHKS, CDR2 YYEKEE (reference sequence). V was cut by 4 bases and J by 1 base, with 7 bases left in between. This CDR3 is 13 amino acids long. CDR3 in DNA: TGTGCCAGCAGCACCCCTGGCACAGATACGCAGTATTTT. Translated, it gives CASSTPGTDTQYF.

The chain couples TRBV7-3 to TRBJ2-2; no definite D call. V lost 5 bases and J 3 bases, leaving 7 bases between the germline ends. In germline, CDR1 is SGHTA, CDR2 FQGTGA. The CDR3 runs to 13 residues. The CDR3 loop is CASSQTDTGELFF. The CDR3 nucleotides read TGTGCCAGCAGCCAGACCGACACCGGGGAGCTGTTTTTT.